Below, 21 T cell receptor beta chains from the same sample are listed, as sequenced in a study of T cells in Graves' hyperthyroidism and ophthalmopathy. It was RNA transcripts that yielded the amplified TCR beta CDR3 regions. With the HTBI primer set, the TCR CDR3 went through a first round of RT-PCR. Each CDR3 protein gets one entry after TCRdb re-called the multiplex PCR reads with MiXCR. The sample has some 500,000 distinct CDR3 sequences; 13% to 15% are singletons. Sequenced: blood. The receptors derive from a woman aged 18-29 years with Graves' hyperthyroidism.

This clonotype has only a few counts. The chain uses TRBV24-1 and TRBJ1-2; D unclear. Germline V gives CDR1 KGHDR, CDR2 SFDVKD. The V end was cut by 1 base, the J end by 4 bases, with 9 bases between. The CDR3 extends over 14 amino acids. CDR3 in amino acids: CATSDFRGSYGYTF. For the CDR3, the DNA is TGTGCCACCAGTGATTTTCGGGGATCCTATGGCTACACCTTC.

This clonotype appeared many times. The CDR3 reads CASMTGTQPQHF. In DNA form, the CDR3 reads TGTGCCAGCATGACAGGGACCCAGCCCCAGCATTTT. The chain is built from TRBV12-3 or TRBV12-4 and TRBJ1-5, with 7 bases aligning to TRBD1. V lost 7 bases and J lost 7; bases outside the gene matches: 4. CDR3 length: 12 residues.

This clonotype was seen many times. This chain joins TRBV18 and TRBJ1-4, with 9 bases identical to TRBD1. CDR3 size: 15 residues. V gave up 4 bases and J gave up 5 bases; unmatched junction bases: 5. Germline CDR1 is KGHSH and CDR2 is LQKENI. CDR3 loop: CASSLTGTGNEKLFF. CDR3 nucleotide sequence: TGTGCCAGCTCACTTACCGGGACAGGGAATGAAAAACTGTTTTTT.

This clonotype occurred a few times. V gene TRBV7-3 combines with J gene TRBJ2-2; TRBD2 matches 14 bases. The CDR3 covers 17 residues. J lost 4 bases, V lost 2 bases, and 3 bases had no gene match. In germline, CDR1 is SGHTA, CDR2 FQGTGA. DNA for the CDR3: TGTGCCAGCAGCTTATCGGGACTAGCGGGAGTCACCGGGGAGCTGTTTTTT. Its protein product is CASSLSGLAGVTGELFF.

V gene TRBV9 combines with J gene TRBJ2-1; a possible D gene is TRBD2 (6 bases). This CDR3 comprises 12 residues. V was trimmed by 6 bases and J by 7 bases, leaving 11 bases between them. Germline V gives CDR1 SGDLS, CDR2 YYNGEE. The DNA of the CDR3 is TGTGCCAGCAAGGGACTTTCGAATGAGCAGTTCTTC. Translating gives CASKGLSNEQFF.

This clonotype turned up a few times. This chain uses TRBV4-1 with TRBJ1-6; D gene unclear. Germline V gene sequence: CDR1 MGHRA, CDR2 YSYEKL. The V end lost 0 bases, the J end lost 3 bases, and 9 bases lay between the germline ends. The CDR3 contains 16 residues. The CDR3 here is CASSQDGGDYNSPLHF. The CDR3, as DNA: TGCGCCAGCAGCCAAGATGGCGGAGACTATAATTCACCCCTCCACTTT.

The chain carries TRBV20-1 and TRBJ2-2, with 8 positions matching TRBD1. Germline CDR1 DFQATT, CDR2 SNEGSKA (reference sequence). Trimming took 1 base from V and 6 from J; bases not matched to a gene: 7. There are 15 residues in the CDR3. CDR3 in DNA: TGCAGTGCTAGAGTAGGGACAGGCAGTTCCGGGGAGCTGTTTTTT. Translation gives CSARVGTGSSGELFF.

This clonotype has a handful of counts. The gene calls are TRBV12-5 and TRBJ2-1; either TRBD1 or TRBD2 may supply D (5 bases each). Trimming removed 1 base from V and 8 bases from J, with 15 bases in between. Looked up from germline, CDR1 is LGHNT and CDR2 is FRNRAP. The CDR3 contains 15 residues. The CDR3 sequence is CASGLAPGASDEQFF. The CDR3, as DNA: TGTGCTAGTGGTTTGGCACCCGGGGCGAGCGATGAGCAGTTCTTC.

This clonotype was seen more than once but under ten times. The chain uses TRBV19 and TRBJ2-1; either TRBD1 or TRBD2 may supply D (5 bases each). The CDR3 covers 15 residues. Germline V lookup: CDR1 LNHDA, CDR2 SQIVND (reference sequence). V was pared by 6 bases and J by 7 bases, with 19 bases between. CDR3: CASSATRGFGNEQFF. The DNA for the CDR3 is TGTGCCAGTAGCGCCACTAGGGGATTTGGGAATGAGCAGTTCTTC.

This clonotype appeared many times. The CDR3 nucleotides are TGCGCCAGCAGGGGAGTAACAGTGAACACTGAAGCTTTCTTT. Protein: CASRGVTVNTEAFF. The chain is built from TRBV4-1 and TRBJ1-1; D unresolved. V lost 6 bases and J lost 0, with 11 bases in between. Germline V gives CDR1 MGHRA, CDR2 YSYEKL. The CDR3 length is 14 residues.

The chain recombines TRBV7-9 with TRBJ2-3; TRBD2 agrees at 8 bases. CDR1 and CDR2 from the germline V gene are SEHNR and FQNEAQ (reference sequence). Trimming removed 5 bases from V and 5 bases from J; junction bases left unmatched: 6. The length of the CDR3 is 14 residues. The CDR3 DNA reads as TGTGCCAGCAGCCGCAGCGGGAGTCGAGATACGCAGTATTTT. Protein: CASSRSGSRDTQYF.

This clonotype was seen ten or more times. The CDR3 here is CSARWTGAGYTF. The CDR3 coding sequence is TGCAGTGCTAGGTGGACAGGGGCTGGCTACACCTTC. The chain carries TRBV20-1 and TRBJ1-2; 9 bases match TRBD1. Germline CDR1 and CDR2: DFQATT and SNEGSKA (reference sequence). Trimming at V came to 3 bases and at J to 7 bases, leaving 3 bases not matched to a gene. The CDR3 extends over 12 amino acids.

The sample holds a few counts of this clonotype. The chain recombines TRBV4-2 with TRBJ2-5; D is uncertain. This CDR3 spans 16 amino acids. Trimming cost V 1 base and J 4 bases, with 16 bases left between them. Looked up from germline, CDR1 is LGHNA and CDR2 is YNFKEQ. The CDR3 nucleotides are TGTGCCAGCAGCCAAGTATTGAGATCGAATCGAGAGACCCAGTACTTC. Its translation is CASSQVLRSNRETQYF.

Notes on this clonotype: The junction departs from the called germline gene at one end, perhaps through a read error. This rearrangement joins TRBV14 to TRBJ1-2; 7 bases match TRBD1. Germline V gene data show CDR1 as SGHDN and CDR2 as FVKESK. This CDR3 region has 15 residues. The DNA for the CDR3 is TGTGCCAGCGGCCAAGATGGTAGACAGGGATTGGACTACACCTTC. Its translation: CASGQDGRQGLDYTF.

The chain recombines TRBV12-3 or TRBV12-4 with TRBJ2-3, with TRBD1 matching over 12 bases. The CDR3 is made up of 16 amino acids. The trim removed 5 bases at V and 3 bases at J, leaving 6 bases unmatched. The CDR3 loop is CASSTGTGGKTDTQYF. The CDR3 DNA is TGTGCCAGCAGTACAGGGACAGGGGGCAAAACAGATACGCAGTATTTT.

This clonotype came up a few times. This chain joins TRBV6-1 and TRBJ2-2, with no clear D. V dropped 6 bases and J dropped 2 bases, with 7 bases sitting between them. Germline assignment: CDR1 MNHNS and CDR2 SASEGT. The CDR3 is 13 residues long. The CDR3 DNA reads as TGTGCCAGCAGCATATATAACACCGGGGAGCTGTTTTTT. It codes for CASSIYNTGELFF.

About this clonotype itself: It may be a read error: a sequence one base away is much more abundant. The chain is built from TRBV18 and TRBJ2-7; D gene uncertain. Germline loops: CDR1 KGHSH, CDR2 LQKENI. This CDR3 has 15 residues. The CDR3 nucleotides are TGTGCCAGCTCACCTCCCCAAATTGGCCGCTACGAGCGGTACTTC. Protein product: CASSPPQIGRYERYF.

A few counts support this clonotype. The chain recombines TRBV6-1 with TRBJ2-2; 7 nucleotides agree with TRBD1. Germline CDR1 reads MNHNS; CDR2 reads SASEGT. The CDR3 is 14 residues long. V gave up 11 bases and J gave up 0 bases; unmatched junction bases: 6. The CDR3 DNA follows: TGTGCCGGTCGACAGGGCCCGAACACCGGGGAGCTGTTTTTT. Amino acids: CAGRQGPNTGELFF.

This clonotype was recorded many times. CDR3 coding DNA: TGTGCCAGCAGCCAAACTTATAGCAATCAGCCCCAGCATTTT. Translation gives CASSQTYSNQPQHF. V usage is TRBV3-1 and J usage is TRBJ1-5, with D unresolved. Germline V gene sequence: CDR1 LGHDT, CDR2 YNNKEL (reference sequence). Between the trimmed V and J ends, which lost 2 bases and 0 bases, there was a span of 5 bases. The CDR3 spans 14 residues.

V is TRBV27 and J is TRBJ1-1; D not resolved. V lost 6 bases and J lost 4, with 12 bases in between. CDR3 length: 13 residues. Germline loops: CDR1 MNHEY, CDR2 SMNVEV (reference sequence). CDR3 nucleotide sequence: TGTGCCAGCAGCTATCTTTCCTCCACTGAAGCTTTCTTT. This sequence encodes CASSYLSSTEAFF.

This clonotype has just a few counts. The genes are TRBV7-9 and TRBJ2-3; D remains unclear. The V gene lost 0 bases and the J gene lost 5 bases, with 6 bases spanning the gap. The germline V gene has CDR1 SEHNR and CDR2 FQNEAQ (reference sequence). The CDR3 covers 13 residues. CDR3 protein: CASSLALGDTQYF. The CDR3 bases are TGTGCCAGCAGCTTAGCGCTTGGAGATACGCAGTATTTT. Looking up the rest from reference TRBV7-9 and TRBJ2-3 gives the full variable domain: DTGVSQNPRHKITKRGQNVTFRCDPISEHNRLYWYRQTLGQGPEFLTYFQNEAQLEKSRLLSDRFSAERPKGSFSTLEIQRTEQGDSAMYLCASSLALGDTQYFGPGTRLTVL.